Below, one T cell receptor (beta chain) is given with its context. Time point here: newly diagnosed GD, antithyroid drugs for less than 3 months. The TCR library was prepared using RNA isolated from PBMCs. The entry originates in a study of regulatory T cells in long-lasting Graves disease. Sequencing libraries for TCR beta were prepared with iRepertoire HTBI primers and Arm-PCR of CDR3 regions. Via MiXCR, TCRdb re-called the multiplex PCR reads, giving one row per CDR3 protein. The data show 450,000 to 700,000 distinct CDR3 sequences, roughly 14% seen once. The germline V gene encodes CDR1 DFQATT and CDR2 SNEGSKA (reference sequence). This CDR3 comprises 15 residues. With 5 bases removed from V and 7 bases from J, the gap between germline ends came to 20 bases. These data also featured in a second study, about T cells in Graves' hyperthyroidism and ophthalmopathy. That paper states: Hyperthyroidism of Graves' type that showed no ophthalmopathy progression within 18 months was stable. With the HTBI primer set, the TCR CDR3 went through a first round of RT-PCR. Most clonotypes expanded in thyroid above 0.001 were likewise present in blood.

The specimen comprised peripheral blood mononuclear cells (PBMCs), sampled at new diagnosis, from a patient treated with antithyroid drugs. The V call is TRBV20-1, the J call TRBJ1-4; D remains ambiguous. The clonotype comes from a young man with Graves disease. The CDR3 bases are TGCAGTGCTTTAAAACCGGGTCCAGAAATTGAAAAACTGTTTTTT. Its protein is CSALKPGPEIEKLFF.